Listed below are T cell receptor beta chains from one sample, sequenced in a study of CD4 T cells in relation to SARS-CoV-2 and coronaviruses. No antigen has been identified for these receptors. Some clones are missing from TCRdb's copy, which holds only in-frame ones; the method was immunoSEQ multiplex PCR. This table has 15,000 to 20,000 clones, around three quarters appearing once. Material: CD4+ T cells from PBMCs, cultured in vitro. These receptor sequences come from a human donor in good health. Both conserved end residues are part of each CDR3. A D gene is named only where the DNA matches it firmly. Size is omitted from some rows. Given values are once, few, many or a class for expanded clones.

CDR3 protein	CDR3 DNA	D gene	clone size	V gene	J gene
CASSRDRPATNEKLFF	TGTGCCAGCAGTAGAGACAGACCAGCAACTAATGAAAAACTGTTTTTT	.	once	TRBV2	TRBJ1-4
CATSDHKTGYTGELFF	TGTGCCACCAGTGATCATAAAACAGGGTACACCGGGGAGCTGTTTTTT	.	.	TRBV24-1	TRBJ2-2
CASSISWAVRQPQHF	TGTGCCAGTAGTATTTCCTGGGCCGTCAGGCAGCCCCAGCATTTT	.	once	TRBV19	TRBJ1-5
CAWSGGEGYGYTF	TGTGCCTGGAGCGGGGGAGAGGGCTATGGCTACACCTTC	.	once	TRBV30	TRBJ1-2
CASSLVPNEKLFF	TGTGCCAGCAGCTTGGTCCCTAATGAAAAACTGTTTTTT	.	.	TRBV5-4	TRBJ1-4
CASSFAGGEQFF	TGTGCCAGCAGTTTTGCAGGGGGTGAGCAGTTCTTC	TRBD1	.	TRBV28	TRBJ2-1
CAISPNRDRSKNIQYF	TGTGCCATCAGTCCCAACCGGGACAGGTCCAAAAACATTCAGTACTTC	TRBD1	.	TRBV10-3	TRBJ2-4
CASSYYGGQEETQYF	TGTGCCAGCAGCTACTACGGGGGGCAGGAGGAGACCCAGTACTTC	.	once	TRBV7-3	TRBJ2-5
CASALGDRAYEQYF	TGCGCCAGCGCCCTAGGGGACAGAGCCTACGAGCAGTACTTC	TRBD1	medium-sized	TRBV5-1	TRBJ2-7
CASGRWTENIQYF	TGTGCTAGTGGTCGCTGGACAGAAAACATTCAGTACTTC	.	.	TRBV12-5	TRBJ2-4